One sample yielded the 26 T cell receptor beta chains listed below, sequenced in a study of OX40 agonist ivuxolimab in advanced cancers. Clones were read by immunoSEQ multiplex PCR, and TCRdb kept only the in-frame ones, dropping some. Of tens of thousands of clones in the sample, about 87% were seen once. The source material was CD4+ or CD8+ T cells sorted from blood, sampled in a trial of the OX40 agonist ivuxolimab. These receptors all come from an adult with an advanced solid tumor such as melanoma, head and neck, liver or kidney cancer.

The chain couples TRBV7-9 to TRBJ2-3; 8 bases align to TRBD1. Per the germline V gene, CDR1 is SEHNR and CDR2 is FQNEAQ (reference sequence). The CDR3 consists of 14 residues. V shed 5 bases, J shed 4 bases, and the junction held 5 bases outside the gene matches. CDR3 amino acids: CASSTRQGSDTQYF. The CDR3 nucleotides read TGTGCCAGCAGCACACGACAGGGGTCAGATACGCAGTATTTT.

The rearrangement uses TRBV5-5 and TRBJ1-2, with TRBD1 matching over 7 bases. Trimming at V came to 4 bases and at J to 4 bases, leaving 16 bases not matched to a gene. Germline V gene lookup returns CDR1 SGHKS and CDR2 YYEKEE (reference sequence). This CDR3 is built from 17 residues. Here the CDR3 reads CASSPLFWRGQGYGYTF. CDR3 coding DNA: TGTGCCAGCAGCCCATTATTTTGGAGGGGGCAGGGCTATGGCTACACCTTC. Combining the CDR3 with reference TRBV5-5 and TRBJ1-2 gives the whole variable domain DAGVTQSPTHLIKTRGQQVTLRCSPISGHKSVSWYQQVLGQGPQFIFQYYEKEERGRGNFPDRFSARQFPNYSSELNVNALLLGDSALYLCASSPLFWRGQGYGYTFGSGTRLTVV.

The chain joins TRBV5-1 to TRBJ2-2; TRBD1 aligns across 9 bases. The J segment lost 1 base and the V segment lost 4 bases, leaving 11 bases of the junction unmatched. CDR1 is SGHRS, CDR2 YFSETQ, per germline. The CDR3 is 18 residues long. The CDR3 sequence: CASSGLRGTGLNTGELFF. The CDR3 coding sequence is TGCGCCAGCAGCGGATTACGAGGGACAGGGTTGAACACCGGGGAGCTGTTTTTT.

The rearrangement joins TRBV27 to TRBJ1-3; the D gene is possibly TRBD1 (5 bases). CDR1 and CDR2 from the germline V gene are MNHEY and SMNVEV (reference sequence). The CDR3 spans 17 residues. The V and J ends lost 2 bases and 2 bases respectively, with 16 bases between them. The CDR3 DNA reads as TGTGCCAGCAGTTTAAGGGACTACACGGCCCCTGGAAACACCATATATTTT. It specifies CASSLRDYTAPGNTIYF.

The J gene is TRBJ2-2, the V gene TRBV11-2; 7 positions agree with TRBD1. Germline trimming cut 6 bases from V and 2 bases from J; bases unmatched to any gene: 6. The CDR3 is made up of 15 amino acids. CDR1 and CDR2 (germline): SGHAT, FQNNGV. CDR3 DNA sequence: TGTGCCAGCAGACCCGGGACAGCAAACACCGGGGAGCTGTTTTTT. Translating it yields CASRPGTANTGELFF.

The chain links TRBV2 to TRBJ1-2; no clear D gene. V dropped 10 bases and J dropped 6 bases, with 15 bases sitting between them. This CDR3 region has 12 residues. Germline V lookup: CDR1 SNHLY, CDR2 FYNNEI. DNA for the CDR3: TGTGCCACCACTGACGAGTCCCATGGCTACACCTTC. Translated: CATTDESHGYTF.

This chain connects TRBV25-1 to TRBJ1-2, with D uncertain. The CDR3 is 12 amino acids. Germline CDR1 reads MGHDK; CDR2 reads SYGVNS. Between the trimmed V and J ends, which lost 3 bases and 8 bases, there was a span of 10 bases. CDR3: CASSELRRGYTF. The CDR3 DNA is TGTGCCAGCAGTGAGTTAAGGAGGGGCTACACCTTC.

The chain has TRBV9 and TRBJ1-4; no firm D call. The germline V gene has CDR1 SGDLS and CDR2 YYNGEE. This CDR3 region has 14 residues. V lost 5 bases, J lost 1 base, and 9 bases lay in between. CDR3 DNA: TGTGCCAGCAGGGGGTTAGGAACTAATGAAAAACTGTTTTTT. Its translation: CASRGLGTNEKLFF.

This clone was detected only once. This chain links TRBV5-1 with TRBJ1-4; perhaps TRBD1 as D (5 bases). Germline V gene sequence: CDR1 SGHRS, CDR2 YFSETQ. Trimming left V 4 bases short and J 6 bases short, with 13 bases between. This CDR3 contains 14 residues. This CDR3 reads CASSRGRPDEKLFF. Written as DNA, the CDR3 is TGCGCCAGCAGCCGGGGCAGGCCCGATGAAAAACTGTTTTTT. The full variable domain, its missing parts supplied by reference TRBV5-1 and TRBJ1-4, is KAGVTQTPRYLIKTRGQQVTLSCSPISGHRSVSWYQQTPGQGLQFLFEYFSETQRNKGNFPGRFSGRQFSNSRSEMNVSTLELGDSALYLCASSRGRPDEKLFFGSGTQLSVL.

The V call is TRBV9, the J call TRBJ2-2; 13 bases are a match to TRBD2. There are 17 residues in the CDR3. V dropped 3 bases and J dropped 3; count of bases not matched to a gene: 5. From germline, CDR1 is SGDLS and CDR2 YYNGEE. CDR3 region: CASSDTGLAGHTGELFF. CDR3 sequence (DNA): TGTGCCAGCAGCGACACGGGACTAGCGGGACACACCGGGGAGCTGTTTTTT.

The rearrangement uses TRBV5-4 and TRBJ2-3; 8 bases fit TRBD1. CDR1 and CDR2 from the germline V gene are SGHNT and YYREEE (reference sequence). The CDR3 length is 14 residues. V lost 4 bases to trimming and J lost 6 bases; unmatched junction nucleotides: 7. This CDR3 reads CASSDQGALDTQYF. CDR3 sequence (DNA): TGTGCCAGCAGCGACCAGGGGGCTTTGGATACGCAGTATTTT.

This chain joins TRBV6-4 and TRBJ1-5; no definite D call. Trimming removed 6 bases at V and 9 bases at J, with 9 bases between. Germline assignment: CDR1 MRHNA and CDR2 SNTAGT. The CDR3 consists of 11 residues. As DNA, the CDR3 is TGTGCCAGCAGCCCATCCCGGCCCCAGCATTTT. It translates to CASSPSRPQHF.

The rearrangement uses TRBV18 and TRBJ2-3; 16 bases are a match to TRBD2. J gave up 1 base and V 3 bases, and 4 bases lay outside the gene matches. Germline loops: CDR1 KGHSH, CDR2 LQKENI. This CDR3 has 18 residues. The CDR3 spells CASSPGLAGGQRTDTQYF. DNA of the CDR3: TGTGCCAGCTCACCGGGACTAGCGGGAGGGCAACGCACAGATACGCAGTATTTT.

In this sample, this clone turned up once. The J gene is TRBJ1-4, the V gene TRBV7-9; perhaps TRBD1 as D (5 bases). Per germline, CDR1 SEHNR and CDR2 FQNEAQ (reference sequence). CDR3 size: 14 residues. The germline V and J ends were trimmed by 7 bases and 4 bases, with 13 bases remaining between them. CDR3 in amino acids: CASNGGGGNEKLFF. CDR3 DNA sequence: TGTGCCAGCAACGGGGGAGGAGGTAATGAAAAACTGTTTTTT. Complete variable domain (other parts from reference TRBV7-9 and TRBJ1-4): DTGVSQNPRHKITKRGQNVTFRCDPISEHNRLYWYRQTLGQGPEFLTYFQNEAQLEKSRLLSDRFSAERPKGSFSTLEIQRTEQGDSAMYLCASNGGGGNEKLFFGSGTQLSVL.

This rearrangement joins TRBV27 to TRBJ2-7; D is ambiguous. Germline assignment: CDR1 MNHEY and CDR2 SMNVEV (reference sequence). The CDR3 sequence is 15 residues long. V lost 2 bases and J lost 1, with 12 bases in between. CDR3 nucleotides: TGTGCCAGCAGTTTACAGGCCTGGGGTTCCTACGAGCAGTACTTC. Translated, it gives CASSLQAWGSYEQYF.

This clone was seen just once. V and J are TRBV9 and TRBJ1-3; possibly TRBD1 for D (5 bases). The length of the CDR3 is 15 residues. Per the germline V gene, CDR1 is SGDLS and CDR2 is YYNGEE. Trimming took off 5 bases at V and 0 bases at J, with 12 bases between the two ends. CDR3 DNA sequence: TGTGCCAGCAGTGCGACAGTATCCTCTGGAAACACCATATATTTT. It translates to CASSATVSSGNTIYF. The full variable domain, its missing parts supplied by reference TRBV9 and TRBJ1-3, is DSGVTQTPKHLITATGQRVTLRCSPRSGDLSVYWYQQSLDQGLQFLIQYYNGEERAKGNILERFSAQQFPDLHSELNLSSLELGDSALYFCASSATVSSGNTIYFGEGSWLTVV.

The V gene is TRBV6-5, the J gene TRBJ1-1; D may be TRBD1 (5 bases). Trimming cost V 2 bases and J 5 bases, with 9 bases left between them. The CDR3 is 13 amino acids. CDR1 is MNHEY, CDR2 SVGAGI, per germline. This CDR3 is CASSYGGGTEAFF. The DNA for the CDR3 is TGTGCCAGCAGTTACGGGGGGGGGACTGAAGCTTTCTTT.

The chain links TRBV11-2 to TRBJ1-4, with a weak D call TRBD1 (5 bases). Germline CDR1 and CDR2: SGHAT and FQNNGV. The CDR3 spans 13 residues. The V gene lost 0 bases and the J gene lost 11 bases, with 10 bases spanning the gap. CDR3 in DNA: TGTGCCAGCAGCTTAGACAGGGTCGGCAAACTGTTTTTT. This translates into CASSLDRVGKLFF.

V gene TRBV6-4 combines with J gene TRBJ1-5, with D unclear. The ends were cut back, 4 bases at V and 0 bases at J, with 4 bases in the middle. The CDR3 covers 13 residues. CDR1 and CDR2 (germline): MRHNA, SNTAGT. Here the CDR3 DNA reads TGTGCCAGCAGTGCGGATAGCAATCAGCCCCAGCATTTT. Its protein product is CASSADSNQPQHF.

This sequence joins TRBV10-3 and TRBJ2-3; 8 nucleotides align to TRBD2. The ends lost 3 bases at V and 0 bases at J; junction bases unmatched: 2. The CDR3 runs 15 residues. Per the germline V gene, CDR1 is ENHRY and CDR2 is SYGVKD. This CDR3 reads CAISDASGSTDTQYF. CDR3 coding DNA: TGTGCCATCAGTGACGCTAGCGGGAGCACAGATACGCAGTATTTT.

The chain combines TRBV4-2 with TRBJ2-1; no definite D call. V dropped 4 bases and J dropped 0 bases, with 7 bases sitting between them. Germline-derived CDR1 and CDR2 are LGHNA and YNFKEQ. This CDR3 contains 14 residues. CDR3 amino acids: CASSPPFSYNEQFF. The CDR3 DNA reads as TGTGCCAGCAGCCCCCCTTTCTCCTACAATGAGCAGTTCTTC.

This clone was recorded once. The genes are TRBV5-1 and TRBJ2-3; perhaps TRBD1 as D (6 bases). From germline, CDR1 is SGHRS and CDR2 YFSETQ. The CDR3 extends over 12 amino acids. Between the trimmed V and J ends, which lost 4 bases and 5 bases, there was a span of 8 bases. In DNA, the CDR3 is TGCGCCAGCAGCGCGGACAGAGATACGCAGTATTTT. It is translated as CASSADRDTQYF. Full variable domain (rest looked up from reference TRBV5-1 and TRBJ2-3): KAGVTQTPRYLIKTRGQQVTLSCSPISGHRSVSWYQQTPGQGLQFLFEYFSETQRNKGNFPGRFSGRQFSNSRSEMNVSTLELGDSALYLCASSADRDTQYFGPGTRLTVL.

This CDR3 reads CASSYSRALPYEQYF. The CDR3 coding sequence is TGTGCCAGCAGTTACTCGAGGGCCCTACCCTACGAGCAGTACTTC. The chain employs TRBV6-5 and TRBJ2-7; a possible D gene is TRBD2 (5 bases). Trimming took off 0 bases at V and 2 bases at J, with 11 bases between the two ends. Germline V CDR1 and CDR2: MNHEY, SVGAGI. CDR3 size: 15 residues.

This sequence joins TRBV5-5 and TRBJ1-1, with TRBD1 as a possible D gene (6 bases). Trimming left V 6 bases short and J 1 base short, with 16 bases between. The CDR3 contains 15 residues. Germline V CDR1 and CDR2: SGHKS, YYEKEE (reference sequence). CDR3 loop: CASNPAGGTNTEAFF. The CDR3 DNA sequence: TGTGCCAGCAACCCCGCGGGGGGCACGAACACTGAAGCTTTCTTT.

The table lists this clone with a count of one. The chain combines TRBV18 with TRBJ2-7; D may match TRBD1 or TRBD2 (5 bases each). CDR1 and CDR2 from the germline V gene are KGHSH and LQKENI. CDR3 length: 14 residues. Trimming cost V 1 base and J 3 bases, with 10 bases left between them. CDR3 sequence: CASSPQGTNYEQYF. The CDR3 nucleotides are TGTGCCAGCTCACCACAGGGGACCAACTACGAGCAGTACTTC.

This clone was seen only a few times. The chain carries TRBV5-1 and TRBJ1-1; D gene uncertain. The germline V gene has CDR1 SGHRS and CDR2 YFSETQ. V was cut by 0 bases and J by 6 bases, with 15 bases left in between. This CDR3 comprises 15 residues. As DNA, the CDR3 is TGCGCCAGCAGCTTGGCCTCTCCCTCGACCTCTGAAGCTTTCTTT. As protein: CASSLASPSTSEAFF.